These 6 T cell receptor beta chains were sequenced from one sample in a study of low-dose radiotherapy and immunotherapy resistance in tumors. Gene-specific TRAV and TRBV primers were used for first-strand cDNA, covering alpha and beta chains. PCR amplification of the TCRs was performed with Phusion for approximately 20 PCR cycles, and it relied on a constant-region primer together with a V-primer adapter. TCRdb reprocessed the reads with MiXCR, giving one entry per CDR3 protein. This table holds about 82,000 distinct CDR3 sequences, about 19% found once. Regarding time point: before trial treatment. The material was PBMCs, obtained before treatment. The source of these receptors is a male donor with prostate cancer.

This clonotype was seen ten or more times. V gene TRBV5-1 combines with J gene TRBJ1-2, with TRBD1 identical over 9 bases. CDR3 length equals 15 residues. Germline CDR1 SGHRS, CDR2 YFSETQ. V was pared by 4 bases and J by 7 bases, with 11 bases of the junction left unmatched. The CDR3 coding sequence is TGCGCCAGCAGCGAAGAGACAGGGGGAAGAGGTGGCTACACCTTC. Amino acid sequence: CASSEETGGRGGYTF.

This clonotype occurred once. This chain connects TRBV24-1 to TRBJ2-3; D call uncertain. CDR3 length: 12 residues. Trimming took 4 bases from V and 5 from J, leaving 6 bases between them. Germline loops: CDR1 KGHDR, CDR2 SFDVKD. The CDR3 sequence is CATSDLGDTQYF. DNA of the CDR3: TGTGCCACCAGTGACTTGGGAGATACGCAGTATTTT.

This clonotype has ten or more counts. The chain uses TRBV19 and TRBJ2-2; D may be TRBD1 (6 bases). The ends were cut back, 6 bases at V and 3 bases at J, with 8 bases in the middle. CDR3 length: 13 residues. From germline, CDR1 is LNHDA and CDR2 SQIVND (reference sequence). The CDR3 loop is CASRQGYTGELFF. The CDR3 DNA sequence: TGTGCCAGTAGACAGGGATACACCGGGGAGCTGTTTTTT. The full variable domain, completed using reference TRBV19 and TRBJ2-2, is DGGITQSPKYLFRKEGQNVTLSCEQNLNHDAMYWYRQDPGQGLRLIYYSQIVNDFQKGDIAEGYSVSREKKESFPLTVTSAQKNPTAFYLCASRQGYTGELFFGEGSRLTVL.

About this clonotype: Mismatch with germline at one junction end may stem from a read error. The rearrangement links TRBV5-5 to TRBJ2-1; 10 bases align to TRBD2. The CDR3 is 16 residues long. Germline V lookup: CDR1 SGHKS, CDR2 YYEKEE (reference sequence). The CDR3 reads CASSLPSGSSYNEQFF. CDR3 coding DNA: TGCGCCAGCAGCTTGCCTAGCGGGAGCTCCTACAATGAGCAGTTCTTC.

As for this clonotype: This clone may be a read error of a much larger clone one base away. In this CDR3 the conserved last residue, phenylalanine or tryptophan, is missing, so a read error is likely. This rearrangement joins TRBV4-1 to TRBJ2-7; no firm D call. V lost 0 bases and J 3 bases, leaving 24 bases between the germline ends. Germline V gives CDR1 MGHRA, CDR2 YSYEKL. This CDR3 spans 19 amino acids. DNA of the CDR3: TGCGCCAGCAGCCAAGAGAGCCCCCCCCAAGGTTACGATTTCTACGAGCAGTACTTA. Amino acids: CASSQESPPQGYDFYEQYL.

This clonotype was counted many times. Written as DNA, the CDR3 is TGCAGTGCTAACGGACAGGCTCGCGGTGAAAAACTGTTTTTT. Its protein is CSANGQARGEKLFF. The genes are TRBV20-1 and TRBJ1-4, with 7 bases lining up with TRBD1. The CDR3 loop spans 14 amino acids. Unmatched junction bases numbered 9, after V lost 4 bases and J lost 7 bases. Germline V gene lookup returns CDR1 DFQATT and CDR2 SNEGSKA (reference sequence).